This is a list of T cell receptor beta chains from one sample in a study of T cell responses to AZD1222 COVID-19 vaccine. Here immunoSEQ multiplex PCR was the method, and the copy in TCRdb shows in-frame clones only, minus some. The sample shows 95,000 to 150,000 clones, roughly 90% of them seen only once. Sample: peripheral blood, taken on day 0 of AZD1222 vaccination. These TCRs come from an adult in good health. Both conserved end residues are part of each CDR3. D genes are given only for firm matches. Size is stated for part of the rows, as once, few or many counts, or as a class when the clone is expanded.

CDR3aa: CASSEARGGVEKLFF
CDR3nt: TGTGCCAGCAGTGAAGCGAGAGGGGGTGTTGAAAAACTGTTTTTT
abundance: .
d_gene: .
j_gene: TRBJ1-4
v_gene: TRBV6-1

CDR3aa: CASSEAGTSGARQFF
CDR3nt: TGCGCCAGCAGCGAAGCCGGGACTAGCGGCGCGCGGCAGTTCTTC
abundance: .
d_gene: TRBD2
j_gene: TRBJ2-1
v_gene: TRBV5-1

CDR3aa: CASRNTDSSYGYTF
CDR3nt: TGCGCCAGCAGGAACACTGACAGCTCCTATGGCTACACCTTC
abundance: once
d_gene: .
j_gene: TRBJ1-2
v_gene: TRBV10-2

CDR3aa: CASSSSGTGVREQYF
CDR3nt: TGTGCCAGCAGCTCATCCGGGACAGGGGTCCGCGAGCAGTACTTC
abundance: once
d_gene: TRBD1
j_gene: TRBJ2-7
v_gene: TRBV5-5

CDR3aa: CASSEYTQGPSIGYTF
CDR3nt: TGTGCCAGCAGTGAATATACGCAGGGACCCAGTATTGGCTACACCTTC
abundance: .
d_gene: .
j_gene: TRBJ1-2
v_gene: TRBV25-1

CDR3aa: CASSMTPEKLFF
CDR3nt: TGTGCCAGCAGTATGACACCTGAAAAACTGTTTTTT
abundance: .
d_gene: .
j_gene: TRBJ1-4
v_gene: TRBV6-2/TRBV6-3

CDR3aa: CASSLDLQAKGYTF
CDR3nt: TGTGCCAGCAGCTTAGATCTCCAGGCTAAGGGCTACACCTTC
abundance: once
d_gene: .
j_gene: TRBJ1-2
v_gene: TRBV7-9

CDR3aa: CASSPRTGWNTEAFF
CDR3nt: TGTGCCAGCTCACCTAGGACAGGGTGGAACACTGAAGCTTTCTTT
abundance: once
d_gene: TRBD1
j_gene: TRBJ1-1
v_gene: TRBV18

CDR3aa: CASSLDSRGTNEKLFF
CDR3nt: TGTGCCAGCAGTCTCGACAGTCGGGGAACTAATGAAAAACTGTTTTTT
abundance: .
d_gene: .
j_gene: TRBJ1-4
v_gene: TRBV2

CDR3aa: CASSPDRAYGYTF
CDR3nt: TGTGCCAGCAGCCCCGACAGGGCCTATGGCTACACCTTC
abundance: .
d_gene: TRBD1
j_gene: TRBJ1-2
v_gene: TRBV12-3/TRBV12-4

CDR3aa: CASSLGQGAEKLFF
CDR3nt: TGCGCCAGCAGCTTAGGGCAGGGTGCTGAAAAACTGTTTTTT
abundance: .
d_gene: .
j_gene: TRBJ1-4
v_gene: TRBV5-1

CDR3aa: CSAAQEDEQFF
CDR3nt: TGCAGTGCTGCACAGGAGGATGAGCAGTTCTTC
abundance: .
d_gene: .
j_gene: TRBJ2-1
v_gene: TRBV20-1

CDR3aa: CASPRTSQNSPLHF
CDR3nt: TGTGCCAGCCCCAGGACATCTCAGAATTCACCCCTCCACTTT
abundance: .
d_gene: .
j_gene: TRBJ1-6
v_gene: TRBV5-8

CDR3aa: CASSLDARASYNEQFF
CDR3nt: TGCGCCAGCAGCTTGGATGCCAGGGCCTCCTACAATGAGCAGTTCTTC
abundance: .
d_gene: .
j_gene: TRBJ2-1
v_gene: TRBV5-1

CDR3aa: CASSLDGASGGRNEQFF
CDR3nt: TGTGCCAGCAGCTTGGATGGGGCTAGCGGGGGGAGGAATGAGCAGTTCTTC
abundance: once
d_gene: TRBD2
j_gene: TRBJ2-1
v_gene: TRBV7-3

CDR3aa: CASSDRGTGSMATDEQYF
CDR3nt: TGTGCCAGCAGTGATCGGGGGACAGGGAGTATGGCTACGGACGAGCAGTACTTC
abundance: many
d_gene: TRBD1
j_gene: TRBJ2-7
v_gene: TRBV25-1

CDR3aa: CASSSGLQETQYF
CDR3nt: TGTGCCAGCAGCTCGGGACTCCAAGAGACCCAGTACTTC
abundance: .
d_gene: .
j_gene: TRBJ2-5
v_gene: TRBV7-2

CDR3aa: CASSLEGARRDTQYF
CDR3nt: TGCGCCAGCAGCTTGGAGGGGGCCCGTAGGGATACGCAGTATTTT
abundance: few
d_gene: TRBD1
j_gene: TRBJ2-3
v_gene: TRBV5-1

CDR3aa: CASIRGSGNTIYF
CDR3nt: TGTGCCAGTATACGGGGGTCTGGAAACACCATATATTTT
abundance: .
d_gene: .
j_gene: TRBJ1-3
v_gene: TRBV19

CDR3aa: CASSLIQGGDEQYF
CDR3nt: TGTGCCAGCAGCTTAATTCAGGGGGGGGACGAGCAGTACTTC
abundance: once
d_gene: .
j_gene: TRBJ2-7
v_gene: TRBV7-2

CDR3aa: CASSETHNNNSPLHF
CDR3nt: TGTGCCAGCAGTGAAACACATAACAATAATTCACCCCTCCACTTT
abundance: .
d_gene: .
j_gene: TRBJ1-6
v_gene: TRBV6-1

CDR3aa: CASSAGTGPVQSLHF
CDR3nt: TGTGCCAGCAGTGCCGGGACAGGCCCTGTTCAGTCCCTCCACTTT
abundance: .
d_gene: TRBD1
j_gene: TRBJ1-6
v_gene: TRBV27

CDR3aa: CASSLVRAGTGLKYGYTF
CDR3nt: TGTGCCAGCAGCTTAGTAAGAGCCGGGACAGGCCTGAAGTATGGCTACACCTTC
abundance: few
d_gene: TRBD1
j_gene: TRBJ1-2
v_gene: TRBV11-2

CDR3aa: CASSQERALGADTQYF
CDR3nt: TGCGCCAGCAGCCAAGAAAGGGCCCTAGGTGCAGATACGCAGTATTTT
abundance: .
d_gene: .
j_gene: TRBJ2-3
v_gene: TRBV4-3

CDR3aa: CASSRGRGGSTDTQYF
CDR3nt: TGTGCCAGCAGCCGGGGGCGGGGGGGCAGTACAGATACGCAGTATTTT
abundance: .
d_gene: TRBD2
j_gene: TRBJ2-3
v_gene: TRBV6-2/TRBV6-3

CDR3aa: CASSPEPGGGGGGYGYTF
CDR3nt: TGCGCCAGCAGCCCCGAGCCCGGGGGAGGAGGGGGTGGCTATGGCTACACCTTC
abundance: few
d_gene: .
j_gene: TRBJ1-2
v_gene: TRBV4-1

CDR3aa: CASKVSGGDSYEQYF
CDR3nt: TGTGCCAGCAAGGTCAGCGGTGGAGACTCCTACGAGCAGTACTTC
abundance: .
d_gene: .
j_gene: TRBJ2-7
v_gene: TRBV6-5

CDR3aa: CASSLETGYGYTF
CDR3nt: TGTGCCAGCAGCTTGGAGACGGGCTATGGCTACACCTTC
abundance: .
d_gene: .
j_gene: TRBJ1-2
v_gene: TRBV5-4

CDR3aa: CASSLGGSYNSPLHF
CDR3nt: TGTGCCAGCAGTTTAGGAGGCTCCTATAATTCACCCCTCCACTTT
abundance: .
d_gene: .
j_gene: TRBJ1-6
v_gene: TRBV11-2

CDR3aa: CATSTLNGNYGYTF
CDR3nt: TGTGCCACCAGCACCCTGAACGGAAATTATGGCTACACCTTC
abundance: .
d_gene: .
j_gene: TRBJ1-2
v_gene: TRBV15

CDR3aa: CASSLSTGDNEQFF
CDR3nt: TGTGCCAGCAGCTTGTCCACAGGGGACAATGAGCAGTTCTTC
abundance: .
d_gene: TRBD1
j_gene: TRBJ2-1
v_gene: TRBV7-2

CDR3aa: CASSQGRSGNYGYTF
CDR3nt: TGTGCCAGCAGCCAAGGAAGGTCAGGGAACTATGGCTACACCTTC
abundance: .
d_gene: .
j_gene: TRBJ1-2
v_gene: TRBV3-1/TRBV3-2

CDR3aa: CASSLQGQISYEQYF
CDR3nt: TGTGCCAGCAGCTTACAGGGACAGATCTCCTACGAGCAGTACTTC
abundance: .
d_gene: TRBD1
j_gene: TRBJ2-7
v_gene: TRBV7-8

CDR3aa: CASSPGSGINQPQHF
CDR3nt: TGTGCCAGCTCACCAGGGTCTGGGATTAATCAGCCCCAGCATTTT
abundance: .
d_gene: .
j_gene: TRBJ1-5
v_gene: TRBV18

CDR3aa: CASSLTTSGSHEQYF
CDR3nt: TGTGCCAGCAGCTTAACGACTAGCGGGTCCCACGAGCAGTACTTC
abundance: few
d_gene: TRBD2
j_gene: TRBJ2-7
v_gene: TRBV7-8

CDR3aa: CASSYRQLRNTEAFF
CDR3nt: TGTGCCAGCAGCTACCGACAACTTCGGAACACTGAAGCTTTCTTT
abundance: .
d_gene: .
j_gene: TRBJ1-1
v_gene: TRBV5-8

CDR3aa: CAALQEGEQFF
CDR3nt: TGTGCCGCCCTTCAAGAGGGTGAGCAGTTCTTC
abundance: .
d_gene: .
j_gene: TRBJ2-1
v_gene: TRBV10-3

CDR3aa: CASSPRPADNTGELFF
CDR3nt: TGTGCCAGCAGCCCCCGGCCAGCGGACAACACCGGGGAGCTGTTTTTT
abundance: .
d_gene: .
j_gene: TRBJ2-2
v_gene: TRBV4-2

CDR3aa: CASSATSNTGELFF
CDR3nt: TGTGCCAGCAGTGCGACCTCTAACACCGGGGAGCTGTTTTTT
abundance: .
d_gene: .
j_gene: TRBJ2-2
v_gene: TRBV2

CDR3aa: CAISESKEGGSGRNQPQHF
CDR3nt: TGTGCCATCAGTGAGTCGAAGGAAGGAGGGTCTGGTCGCAATCAGCCCCAGCATTTT
abundance: .
d_gene: .
j_gene: TRBJ1-5
v_gene: TRBV10-3

CDR3aa: CASSQAASNQPQHF
CDR3nt: TGTGCCAGCAGCCAAGCGGCCAGCAATCAGCCCCAGCATTTT
abundance: once
d_gene: .
j_gene: TRBJ1-5
v_gene: TRBV3-1/TRBV3-2

CDR3aa: CASSQQGSNTEAFF
CDR3nt: TGTGCCAGCAGCCAACAGGGATCGAACACTGAAGCTTTCTTT
abundance: once
d_gene: .
j_gene: TRBJ1-1
v_gene: TRBV3-1/TRBV3-2

CDR3aa: CASSQGSGYNEQFF
CDR3nt: TGTGCCAGCAGCCAAGGGTCCGGATACAATGAGCAGTTCTTC
abundance: .
d_gene: .
j_gene: TRBJ2-1
v_gene: TRBV14

CDR3aa: CASSPGTMGTQYF
CDR3nt: TGTGCCAGCAGTCCCGGGACGATGGGGACCCAGTACTTC
abundance: .
d_gene: .
j_gene: TRBJ2-5
v_gene: TRBV25-1

CDR3aa: CASSLNQGAGETQYF
CDR3nt: TGTGCCAGCAGCTTAAATCAGGGGGCTGGGGAGACCCAGTACTTC
abundance: .
d_gene: TRBD1
j_gene: TRBJ2-5
v_gene: TRBV7-2